This TCR beta chain emerged from a study of STAT3 mutations in large granular lymphocyte leukemia. Points from the study as a whole: Every T-LGLL patient had at least one immunodominant TCRbeta clonotype.

The CDR3 loop spans 15 amino acids. Germline V gives CDR1 MNHEY, CDR2 SMNVEV (reference sequence). Deletions cut 5 bases from V and 2 bases from J, with 10 bases between. Average productive template count per sample was some 44,000. Clones were sequenced by immunoSEQ multiplex PCR, and TCRdb holds only the in-frame ones, with some missing. The data contain tens of thousands of clones, about 83% of them singletons. Comment on this clone: Its antigen is currently unknown.

This TCR was recovered from a woman between 50 and 59 years old with T-cell large granular lymphocyte leukemia. Some clones in this sample may be carry-over from other donors' samples. The rearrangement links TRBV27 to TRBJ2-6, with D tentatively TRBD2 (6 bases). The material sequenced was peripheral blood mononuclear cells. The CDR3 spells CASSPRGTGANVLTF. The CDR3 DNA sequence: TGTGCCAGCAGTCCCCGGGGGACTGGGGCCAACGTCCTGACTTTC.